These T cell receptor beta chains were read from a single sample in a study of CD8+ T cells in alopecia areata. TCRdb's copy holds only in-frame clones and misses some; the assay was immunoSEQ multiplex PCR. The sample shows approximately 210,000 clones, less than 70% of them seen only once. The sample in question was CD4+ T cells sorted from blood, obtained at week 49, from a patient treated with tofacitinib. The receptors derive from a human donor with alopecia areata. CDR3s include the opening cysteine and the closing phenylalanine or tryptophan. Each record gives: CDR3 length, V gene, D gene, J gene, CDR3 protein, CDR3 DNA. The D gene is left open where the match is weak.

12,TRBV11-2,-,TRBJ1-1,CASSLQGTEAFF,TGTGCCAGCAGCTTACAGGGAACTGAAGCTTTCTTT
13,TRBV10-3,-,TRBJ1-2,CAIGQGGPYGYTF,TGTGCCATCGGTCAGGGAGGGCCTTATGGCTACACCTTC
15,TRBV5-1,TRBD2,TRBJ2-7,CASHRWEGLSGEQYF,TGCGCCAGCCACCGCTGGGAGGGGTTATCCGGCGAGCAGTACTTC
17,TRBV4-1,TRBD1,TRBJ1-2,CASSQRDTGTVFYGYTF,TGCGCCAGCAGCCAACGCGATACCGGGACAGTCTTCTATGGCTACACCTTC
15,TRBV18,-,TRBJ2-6,CASSSGTSGANVLTF,TGTGCCAGCTCCTCCGGGACTTCTGGGGCCAACGTCCTGACTTTC
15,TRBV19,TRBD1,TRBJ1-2,CASSIGRQGGYGYTF,TGTGCCAGTAGTATTGGAAGACAGGGCGGGTATGGCTACACCTTC
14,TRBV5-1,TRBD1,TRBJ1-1,CASSGGQMNTEAFF,TGCGCCAGCAGCGGGGGACAGATGAACACTGAAGCTTTCTTT
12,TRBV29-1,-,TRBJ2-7,CSVVGNAYEQYF,TGCAGCGTTGTGGGCAACGCCTACGAGCAGTACTTC
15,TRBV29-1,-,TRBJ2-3,CSVVGTGASTDTQYF,TGCAGCGTTGTGGGAACAGGCGCTAGCACAGATACGCAGTATTTT
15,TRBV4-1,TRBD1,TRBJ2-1,CASSPTGARNNEQFF,TGCGCCAGCAGCCCAACAGGGGCGAGAAACAATGAGCAGTTCTTC
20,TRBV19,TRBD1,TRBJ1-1,CASSSHYGTGDGLQNTEAFF,TGTGCCAGTAGTTCTCATTACGGGACAGGGGACGGACTACAGAACACTGAAGCTTTCTTT
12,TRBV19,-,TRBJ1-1,CASSMEIIEAFF,TGTGCCAGTAGTATGGAGATTATTGAAGCTTTCTTT
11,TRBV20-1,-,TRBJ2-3,CSASNTDTQYF,TGCAGTGCTTCAAACACAGATACGCAGTATTTT